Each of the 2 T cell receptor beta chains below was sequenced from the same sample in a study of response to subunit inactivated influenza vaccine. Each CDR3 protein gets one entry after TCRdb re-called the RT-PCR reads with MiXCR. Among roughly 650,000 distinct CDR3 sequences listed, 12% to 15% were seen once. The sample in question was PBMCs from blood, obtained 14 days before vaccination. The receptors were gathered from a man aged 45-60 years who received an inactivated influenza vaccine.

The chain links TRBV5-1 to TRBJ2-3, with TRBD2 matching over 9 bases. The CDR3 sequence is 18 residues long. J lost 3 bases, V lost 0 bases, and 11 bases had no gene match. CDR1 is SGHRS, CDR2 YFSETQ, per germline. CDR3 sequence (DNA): TGCGCCAGCAGCTTGGCCCAAGCGGGAGGCCGAATAACAGATACGCAGTATTTT. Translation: CASSLAQAGGRITDTQYF.

The CDR3 sequence is CASSLFGGGGTEAFF. The CDR3 region has the DNA TGTGCCAGCAGTTTATTCGGAGGGGGGGGGACTGAAGCTTTCTTT. The genes are TRBV27 and TRBJ1-1; a weak D match, TRBD1 (6 bases). The CDR3 totals 15 residues. V was cut by 1 base and J by 5 bases, with 14 bases left in between. Per the germline V gene, CDR1 is MNHEY and CDR2 is SMNVEV (reference sequence).